This record looks at one T cell receptor beta chain sequence and its context. This sample was taken from a study of technical replicates of blood from a handful of donors. Germline assignment: CDR1 MGHDK and CDR2 SYGVNS. This CDR3 comprises 14 residues. The junction had 3 bases not matched to a gene; V was cut back by 4 bases and J by 7 bases. TCRdb's table, derived via immunoSEQ multiplex PCR, lists solely in-frame clones and lacks some. The sample records some 68,000 clones, 80% to 95% being singletons. The clonotype was recovered from a human donor in good health. The gene calls are TRBV25-1 and TRBJ2-3, with 12 bases that match TRBD1. The sample taken for sequencing was T cells isolated from PBMCs. CDR3 coding DNA: TGTGCCAGCAGTGGGGGACAGGGGGCCTATACGCAGTATTTT. Protein: CASSGGQGAYTQYF.